This entry lists 21 T cell receptor beta chains sequenced from one sample in a study of beta chain features in type 1 diabetes (dated 2018 in TCRdb). The method was the immunoSEQ multiplex PCR assay. The entire amount of isolated RNA was reverse transcribed using the High Capacity cDNA Reverse Transcription Kit, so the sequenced TCRB transcripts were expressed ones. TCRdb obtained this table from immuneACCESS and retained in-frame rearrangements with V and J assigned. These tables miss some clones; where compared with another copy, unresolved V genes account for less than half of the shortfall, and the remainder is unexplained. For this sample there are roughly 450,000 clones; 9.5% to 12% appear just once. Together, the top ten hold over 0.035% of the sample. Sequenced input: naive CD4+ T cells from blood. What this sample's cell subset or site label stands for: true naive CD4+ T cells. These receptors all come from a woman aged 18-29 years in good health.

This clone occurred a few times. The chain employs TRBV28 and TRBJ1-1, with TRBD1 as a possible D gene (5 bases). CDR3 size: 13 residues. Trimming took off 6 bases at V and 5 bases at J, with 13 bases between the two ends. Germline lookup yields CDR1 MDHEN and CDR2 SYDVKM. CDR3 sequence reads: CASRGPVVTEAFF. CDR3 bases: TGTGCCAGCAGGGGACCAGTAGTGACTGAAGCTTTCTTT.

This clone was seen a few times. As DNA, the CDR3 is TGTGCCAGCAGCTCACCGGGACAGGGCTCCACCGAGCAGTACGTC. It codes for CASSSPGQGSTEQYV. The chain recombines TRBV5-4 with TRBJ2-7, with 9 bases lining up with TRBD1. V lost 3 bases and J lost 6; bases outside the gene matches: 10. This CDR3 is built from 15 residues. Looked up from germline, CDR1 is SGHNT and CDR2 is YYREEE (reference sequence).

The J gene is TRBJ2-7, the V gene TRBV7-6; D remains ambiguous. CDR1 SGHVS and CDR2 FNYEAQ come from the germline V gene. This CDR3 contains 12 residues. V shed 3 bases and J shed 6 bases, with 9 bases lying between them. The CDR3 reads CASSLSRGEQYF. CDR3 coding DNA: TGTGCCAGCAGCTTGAGCCGCGGCGAGCAGTACTTC.

This clone was seen more than once but under ten times. The sample carries other DNA sequences with the same CDR3. The V gene is TRBV9, the J gene TRBJ2-1; 10 nucleotides align to TRBD2. CDR3 length equals 15 residues. CDR1 and CDR2 from the germline V gene are SGDLS and YYNGEE. J lost 7 bases, V lost 0 bases, and 4 bases had no gene match. In DNA, the CDR3 is TGTGCCAGCAGCGTAGTTCTAGCGGGAGTAAATGAGCAGTTCTTC. As protein: CASSVVLAGVNEQFF. Complete variable domain (other parts from reference TRBV9 and TRBJ2-1): DSGVTQTPKHLITATGQRVTLRCSPRSGDLSVYWYQQSLDQGLQFLIQYYNGEERAKGNILERFSAQQFPDLHSELNLSSLELGDSALYFCASSVVLAGVNEQFFGPGTRLTVL.

Comments on this clone: Other nucleotide sequences from this sample produce the same CDR3. The chain has TRBV29-1 and TRBJ2-7; a weak D match, TRBD1 (6 bases). Trimming removed 2 bases from V and 1 base from J, with 15 bases in between. Germline loops: CDR1 SQVTM, CDR2 ANQGSEA. The CDR3 consists of 15 residues. CDR3 protein: CSVELGRGPSYEQYF. The CDR3 nucleotides are TGCAGCGTTGAACTAGGCAGGGGCCCTTCCTACGAGCAGTACTTC.

This chain uses TRBV28 with TRBJ2-6; 9 bases fit TRBD1. The CDR3 totals 18 residues. Per the germline V gene, CDR1 is MDHEN and CDR2 is SYDVKM. The J segment lost 1 base and the V segment lost 7 bases, leaving 11 bases of the junction unmatched. The CDR3 loop reads CASTSLRDRASGANVLTF. The CDR3 nucleotides read TGTGCCAGCACCTCACTCCGGGACAGGGCATCTGGGGCCAACGTCCTGACTTTC.

In its sample, this clone was seen a few times. The chain combines TRBV28 with TRBJ2-2; TRBD1 or TRBD2 may be the D gene (5 bases each). The germline CDR1 and CDR2 sequences are MDHEN and SYDVKM. V dropped 1 base and J dropped 2 bases, with 8 bases sitting between them. This CDR3 contains 15 residues. The CDR3 bases are TGTGCCAGCAGTTTATCGGGACGCAACACCGGGGAGCTGTTTTTT. It encodes CASSLSGRNTGELFF.

The J gene is TRBJ1-3, the V gene TRBV19, with TRBD1 as a possible D gene (5 bases). The V end was cut by 5 bases, the J end by 8 bases, with 16 bases between. This CDR3 is built from 14 residues. Germline loops: CDR1 LNHDA, CDR2 SQIVND (reference sequence). CDR3 region: CASSVIGTVHTIYF. The DNA for the CDR3 is TGTGCCAGTAGTGTTATCGGGACCGTCCACACCATATATTTT.

This clone was counted between two and nine times. The chain links TRBV28 to TRBJ2-6; D gene unclear. Germline-derived CDR1 and CDR2 are MDHEN and SYDVKM. This CDR3 has 15 residues. With 6 bases removed from V and 0 bases from J, the gap between germline ends came to 9 bases. The CDR3 protein is CASSTHGSGANVLTF. The CDR3 DNA reads as TGTGCCAGCAGCACCCACGGCTCTGGGGCCAACGTCCTGACTTTC.

This clone was counted between two and nine times. V and J are TRBV18 and TRBJ1-2, with a weak D call TRBD1 (6 bases). This CDR3 is built from 13 residues. Germline V CDR1 and CDR2: KGHSH, LQKENI. V was cut by 3 bases and J by 4 bases, with 9 bases left in between. CDR3 region: CASSPNRVYGYTF. The CDR3 DNA is TGTGCCAGCTCACCCAACAGGGTCTATGGCTACACCTTC.

This clone has just a few counts. V is TRBV4-2 and J is TRBJ2-7; D is tentatively TRBD1 or TRBD2 (5 bases each). This CDR3 is built from 16 residues. Germline V gives CDR1 LGHNA, CDR2 YNFKEQ. Trimming stripped 6 bases from V and 4 bases from J, with 22 bases between. The DNA for the CDR3 is TGTGCCAGCAGTCAACAGGAGGCTCGCAGGAATTACGAGCAGTACTTC. This gives the protein CASSQQEARRNYEQYF.

V is TRBV11-2 and J is TRBJ2-3; D could derive from TRBD1 or TRBD2 (7 bases each). Trimming shortened V by 5 bases and J by 2 bases, and 23 bases separated the two germline ends. CDR3 size: 18 residues. Looked up from germline, CDR1 is SGHAT and CDR2 is FQNNGV. In DNA, the CDR3 is TGTGCCAGCAGCCAATACAGGGGAGGGAGGGCCCTCACAGATACGCAGTATTTT. It codes for CASSQYRGGRALTDTQYF.

The V call is TRBV29-1, the J call TRBJ1-4; D not certain. The germline CDR1 and CDR2 sequences are SQVTM and ANQGSEA. V was shortened by 5 bases and J by 8 bases, with 15 bases between the two germline ends. There are 13 residues in the CDR3. The CDR3 loop is CSVSEDLREKLFF. CDR3 DNA: TGCAGCGTTTCCGAGGACTTAAGGGAAAAACTGTTTTTT.

V and J are TRBV14 and TRBJ2-3; 11 bases fit TRBD2. V lost 4 bases to trimming and J lost 1 base; unmatched junction nucleotides: 4. This CDR3 has 16 amino acids. From germline, CDR1 is SGHDN and CDR2 FVKESK. The CDR3 bases are TGTGCCAGCAGCCGAACTAGCGGGGGCCGCACAGATACGCAGTATTTT. Protein product: CASSRTSGGRTDTQYF.

The J gene is TRBJ1-2, the V gene TRBV7-9; D remains unclear. V was trimmed by 5 bases and J by 4 bases, leaving 8 bases between them. The CDR3 loop spans 12 amino acids. Germline V gene lookup returns CDR1 SEHNR and CDR2 FQNEAQ (reference sequence). In DNA, the CDR3 is TGTGCCAGCAGCCCCGTCAGCTATGGCTACACCTTC. As protein: CASSPVSYGYTF.

The chain uses TRBV9 and TRBJ2-1, with 9 bases aligning to TRBD2. Germline CDR1 SGDLS, CDR2 YYNGEE. The CDR3 extends over 15 amino acids. Germline trimming cut 3 bases from V and 4 bases from J; bases unmatched to any gene: 5. The DNA for the CDR3 is TGTGCCAGCAGCGCGACTAGCGGAGTGTACAATGAGCAGTTCTTC. As protein: CASSATSGVYNEQFF.

This clone has just a few counts. This chain links TRBV7-9 with TRBJ2-2; D is undetermined. CDR1 and CDR2 from the germline V gene are SEHNR and FQNEAQ (reference sequence). The CDR3 contains 13 residues. V was trimmed by 7 bases and J by 6 bases, leaving 12 bases between them. The DNA of the CDR3 is TGTGCCAGCATCCGTTGGCCGGCCGGGGAGCTGTTTTTT. It translates to CASIRWPAGELFF. Full variable domain (missing parts from reference TRBV7-9 and TRBJ2-2): DTGVSQNPRHKITKRGQNVTFRCDPISEHNRLYWYRQTLGQGPEFLTYFQNEAQLEKSRLLSDRFSAERPKGSFSTLEIQRTEQGDSAMYLCASIRWPAGELFFGEGSRLTVL.

The chain is built from TRBV4-3 and TRBJ2-1; possibly TRBD1 or TRBD2 for D (5 bases each). Germline V CDR1 and CDR2: LGHNA, YSLEER. V was clipped by 0 bases and J by 9 bases, with 15 bases between them. There are 15 residues in the CDR3. CDR3 bases: TGCGCCAGCAGCCAAGATATCTGGGGGAAGGGTGAGCAGTTCTTC. Amino acid sequence: CASSQDIWGKGEQFF.

This clone was seen ten or more times. This sequence joins TRBV29-1 and TRBJ2-6; D is undetermined. The germline V gene has CDR1 SQVTM and CDR2 ANQGSEA. V lost 7 bases to trimming and J lost 0 bases, with 4 bases between them. CDR3 length: 12 amino acids. The CDR3 region is CSANSGANVLTF. CDR3 coding DNA: TGCAGCGCTAACTCTGGGGCCAACGTCCTGACTTTC. Based on the CDR3 plus reference TRBV29-1 and TRBJ2-6, the full variable domain is SAVISQKPSRDICQRGTSLTIQCQVDSQVTMMFWYRQQPGQSLTLIATANQGSEATYESGFVIDKFPISRPNLTFSTLTVSNMSPEDSSIYLCSANSGANVLTFGAGSRLTVL.

The chain is built from TRBV9 and TRBJ2-5, with 7 bases identical to TRBD2. Germline CDR1 and CDR2: SGDLS and YYNGEE. The CDR3 has 15 residues. The junction had 6 bases not matched to a gene; V was cut back by 0 bases and J by 4 bases. The CDR3 protein is CASSVGRERAETQYF. In DNA, the CDR3 is TGTGCCAGCAGCGTAGGGCGGGAGAGGGCAGAGACCCAGTACTTC.

The chain recombines TRBV2 with TRBJ1-5, with D possibly being TRBD1 (5 bases). Trimming pared 4 bases from V and 0 bases from J, leaving 10 bases between. The length of the CDR3 is 15 residues. CDR1 and CDR2 from the germline V gene are SNHLY and FYNNEI. CDR3 amino acids: CASSVRGYSNQPQHF. DNA for the CDR3: TGTGCCAGCAGTGTGAGGGGATATAGCAATCAGCCCCAGCATTTT.